These 5 T cell receptor beta chains share one sample of origin, sequenced in a study of blood T cell repertoires in COVID-19. Data came from immunoSEQ multiplex PCR; TCRdb stores just in-frame clones and leaves some out. This table holds a few hundred thousand clones, 82% found once. Sequenced input: peripheral blood. Receptors were obtained from a woman in her sixties or seventies with COVID-19, enrolled during active disease.

This clone has a handful of counts. The chain employs TRBV11-2 and TRBJ2-2; 8 positions agree with TRBD2. Germline V gives CDR1 SGHAT, CDR2 FQNNGV. The J segment lost 5 bases and the V segment lost 5 bases, leaving 16 bases of the junction unmatched. This CDR3 has 18 residues. DNA of the CDR3: TGTGCCAGCAGCCGAATTAGCGGGACCCGCCGGGGAACCGGGGAGCTGTTTTTT. This translates into CASSRISGTRRGTGELFF.

This chain links TRBV6-5 with TRBJ1-2, with a weak D call TRBD1 (6 bases). Per germline, CDR1 MNHEY and CDR2 SVGAGI. Between the trimmed V and J ends, which lost 4 bases and 3 bases, there was a span of 9 bases. CDR3 length equals 13 residues. The CDR3 DNA reads as TGTGCCAGCAGTTCCGGGACATACTATGGCTACACCTTC. Amino acid sequence: CASSSGTYYGYTF.

The rearrangement joins TRBV5-1 to TRBJ1-1, with TRBD1 matching over 7 bases. CDR1 is SGHRS and CDR2 is YFSETQ in the germline V gene. V lost 3 bases and J lost 6; bases outside the gene matches: 8. The CDR3 consists of 14 residues. CDR3 protein: CASSSSLRGAEAFF. In DNA, the CDR3 is TGCGCCAGCAGCTCCAGCCTCAGGGGGGCTGAAGCTTTCTTT.

The chain employs TRBV30 and TRBJ1-1; TRBD1 might be the D (5 bases). The CDR3 has 13 amino acids. Germline-derived CDR1 and CDR2 are GTSNPN and SVGIG (reference sequence). V lost 3 bases and J 4 bases, leaving 12 bases between the germline ends. The CDR3 reads CAWSLQEFTEAFF. The DNA for the CDR3 is TGTGCCTGGAGCCTACAGGAGTTCACTGAAGCTTTCTTT. Variable domain in full (rest from reference TRBV30 and TRBJ1-1): SQTIHQWPATLVQPVGSPLSLECTVEGTSNPNLYWYRQAAGRGLQLLFYSVGIGQISSEVPQNLSASRPQDRQFILSSKKLLLSDSGFYLCAWSLQEFTEAFFGQGTRLTVV.

This clone was found a few times. V and J are TRBV7-8 and TRBJ1-3, with D uncertain. In germline, CDR1 is SGHVS, CDR2 FQNEAQ. Trimming left V 2 bases short and J 0 bases short, with 8 bases between. The CDR3 is 15 amino acids. The CDR3, as DNA: TGTGCCAGCAGCTTAACGGGTTACTCTGGAAACACCATATATTTT. Encoded protein: CASSLTGYSGNTIYF.